This T cell receptor (beta chain) was recorded in a study of human T cells and chemical hapten exposure. Study in general: Sensitization applied 2% DPC to roughly 2 cm by roughly 2 cm of upper inner arm skin. Study results and caveats: TCRs exceeding a frequency of 1 in 1000 stayed unchanged under DPC sensitization.

Individual cDNA molecules had unique molecular identifiers attached to them by the library. TCRdb called the RACE reads again in MiXCR, with one record for every CDR3 protein. The sample has 80,000 to 100,000 distinct CDR3 sequences; 7.5% to 9% are singletons. Time point specified: patch test 1, 2 weeks after DPC sensitization. Treatment indicated: therapeutic diphenylcyclopropenone sensitization with weekly scalp DPC. At every patch-test visit, blood was drawn before the patch test was applied. This clonotype was seen many times. Its specificity is unknown. V lost 6 bases, J lost 6 bases, and 11 bases lay in between. This CDR3 spans 13 amino acids. CDR1 SGHTA and CDR2 FQGTGA come from the germline V gene.

The J gene is TRBJ2-2, the V gene TRBV7-3, with D uncertain. Source: whole blood, taken in connection with sensitization to the hapten diphenylcyclopropenone (DPC). This TCR was sampled from a woman between 25 and 40 years old with alopecia areata. Some clones in this sample may be carry-over from other donors' samples. For the CDR3, the DNA is TGTGCCAGCAGGCAGGCAGATTCCGGGGAGCTGTTTTTT. Protein product: CASRQADSGELFF.